The present T cell receptor (beta chain) was sequenced within a study of T cells in Graves' hyperthyroidism and ophthalmopathy. Study-level findings and limits: Blood also carried most thyroid clonotypes expanded above 0.001.

Amplification of TCR beta CDR3 regions was performed using RNA transcripts as template. An initial round of RT-PCR targeting the TCR CDR3 relied on the HTBI primer set. TCRdb itself ran the multiplex PCR reads through MiXCR, one entry per CDR3 protein. The top ten clones hold roughly a tenth of a sample with approximately 100,000 distinct CDR3 sequences, roughly 37% of them seen once. This clonotype was recorded many times. What it recognizes is unknown. CDR1 and CDR2 from the germline V gene are SGHRS and YFSETQ. The ends were cut back, 1 base at V and 2 bases at J, with 3 bases in the middle. The CDR3 extends over 12 amino acids. Stable Graves' hyperthyroidism denoted no ophthalmopathy progression over 18 months. Diagnosing involved the use of clinical symptoms, serum thyroxine and TRAb, thyroid ultrasound and orbital computed tomography.

The chain links TRBV5-1 to TRBJ1-1, with D unclear. The sample consisted of peripheral blood or thyroid tissue (not recorded which). This TCR came from a woman aged 25 to 45 with Graves' hyperthyroidism. The CDR3: CASSLTNTEAFF. The CDR3 bases are TGCGCCAGCAGCTTGACCAACACTGAAGCTTTCTTT.